The 32 T cell receptor beta chains listed next were all sequenced from one sample in a study of T cell clones after liver transplantation. Produced via immunoSEQ multiplex PCR; TCRdb's table is partial and in-frame only. The sample has around 75,000 clones, roughly 80% seen once; the top ten hold under 2.5%. The specimen was CD4+ T cells from blood, collected 48 months after liver transplant. The receptors derive from a human patient who received a liver transplant. Some T cells may be the graft donor's.

CDR3 protein: CASSLRGLSGLAGVETQYF. CDR3 nucleotides: TGCGCCAGCAGCTTGAGGGGTCTCTCCGGACTAGCGGGAGTAGAGACCCAGTACTTC. The J gene is TRBJ2-5, the V gene TRBV5-1; 13 bases line up with TRBD2. Trimming cost V 1 base and J 4 bases; bases outside gene matches: 13. The CDR3 runs 19 residues. From germline, CDR1 is SGHRS and CDR2 YFSETQ.

The rearrangement uses TRBV4-1 and TRBJ1-5; tentative D call: TRBD1 (5 bases). CDR1 is MGHRA and CDR2 is YSYEKL in the germline V gene. V was clipped by 0 bases and J by 2 bases, with 11 bases between them. This CDR3 is built from 16 residues. As DNA, the CDR3 is TGCGCCAGCAGCCAAGAGGGACGAGGGGGCAATCAGCCCCAGCATTTT. The encoded protein is CASSQEGRGGNQPQHF.

This sequence joins TRBV7-3 and TRBJ2-5; 9 bases fit TRBD2. CDR1 and CDR2 (germline): SGHTA, FQGTGA. The CDR3 is made up of 17 amino acids. V shed 5 bases and J 5 bases; nucleotides not matched to a gene: 15. The CDR3 here is CASSPEGVGLATETQYF. DNA of the CDR3: TGTGCCAGCAGCCCGGAGGGGGTAGGACTAGCGACGGAGACCCAGTACTTC.

This clone has only a few counts. The genes are TRBV11-2 and TRBJ1-5, with unresolved D. The CDR3 contains 13 residues. CDR1 is SGHAT and CDR2 is FQNNGV in the germline V gene. V was shortened by 4 bases and J by 6 bases, with 10 bases between the two germline ends. The CDR3 is CASSSERSQPQHF. The CDR3 DNA sequence: TGTGCCAGCAGCTCGGAAAGGTCTCAGCCCCAGCATTTT.

This chain links TRBV19 with TRBJ1-1, with D maybe TRBD1 (5 bases). Germline V CDR1 and CDR2: LNHDA, SQIVND (reference sequence). This CDR3 region has 13 residues. Deletions cut 6 bases from V and 5 bases from J, with 13 bases between. The CDR3 DNA reads TGTGCCAGTAGCCCTGGGTGGGGGACTGAAGCTTTCTTT. It is translated as CASSPGWGTEAFF.

This rearrangement joins TRBV7-2 to TRBJ2-1; 14 bases line up with TRBD2. The junction had 4 bases not matched to a gene; V was cut back by 3 bases and J by 9 bases. Germline assignment: CDR1 SGHTA and CDR2 FQGNSA. The CDR3 is 15 amino acids. For the CDR3, the DNA is TGTGCCAGCAGCTTGGGACTAGCGGGAGTATCTGAGCAGTTCTTC. This encodes CASSLGLAGVSEQFF.

The rearrangement links TRBV6-1 to TRBJ2-5; TRBD1 agrees at 8 bases. The CDR3 has 15 amino acids. V dropped 7 bases and J dropped 2; count of bases not matched to a gene: 9. Per germline, CDR1 MNHNS and CDR2 SASEGT. The CDR3 region is CASNTGTGAQETQYF. CDR3 DNA sequence: TGTGCCAGCAACACCGGGACAGGAGCTCAAGAGACCCAGTACTTC.

V is TRBV6-5 and J is TRBJ2-5; tentative D call: TRBD2 (7 bases). Germline V CDR1 and CDR2: MNHEY, SVGAGI. Trimming removed 5 bases at V and 5 bases at J, with 12 bases between. The CDR3 consists of 13 residues. The CDR3 spells CASSARGGETQYF. The CDR3 DNA is TGTGCCAGCAGTGCCAGGGGAGGGGAGACCCAGTACTTC.

This clone was detected only once. The rearrangement joins TRBV7-6 to TRBJ2-3; D is undetermined. Germline lookup yields CDR1 SGHVS and CDR2 FNYEAQ. Trimming left V 1 base short and J 4 bases short, with 6 bases between. This CDR3 comprises 13 residues. CDR3 loop: CASSLGRADTQYF. The CDR3 nucleotides read TGTGCCAGCAGCTTAGGAAGGGCAGATACGCAGTATTTT.

V gene TRBV6-5 combines with J gene TRBJ1-2, with a possible D match to TRBD1 (6 bases). V was shortened by 8 bases and J by 4 bases, with 11 bases between the two germline ends. Germline V gene sequence: CDR1 MNHEY, CDR2 SVGAGI. There are 12 residues in the CDR3. The CDR3 bases are TGTGCCAGCCTAGGAGGGGGCTATGGCTACACCTTC. The encoded protein is CASLGGGYGYTF.

In this sample, this clone turned up a few times. This chain uses TRBV11-3 with TRBJ2-3; D remains ambiguous. Trimming cost V 4 bases and J 0 bases, with 2 bases left between them. The germline CDR1 and CDR2 sequences are SGHNT and YENEEA. This CDR3 has 12 amino acids. The CDR3 is CASSYSTDTQYF. DNA for the CDR3: TGTGCCAGCAGCTATAGCACAGATACGCAGTATTTT.

This chain links TRBV19 with TRBJ1-2; no definite D call. V dropped 7 bases and J dropped 4 bases, with 16 bases sitting between them. The CDR3 runs to 14 residues. Looked up from germline, CDR1 is LNHDA and CDR2 is SQIVND (reference sequence). The CDR3 bases are TGTGCCAGTATCCCATCGTCGACTTCCTATGGCTACACCTTC. Its translation: CASIPSSTSYGYTF.

The V gene is TRBV5-1, the J gene TRBJ2-7, with 8 bases aligning to TRBD1. The ends lost 4 bases at V and 0 bases at J; junction bases unmatched: 6. This CDR3 is 15 amino acids long. Germline V lookup: CDR1 SGHRS, CDR2 YFSETQ. This chain's CDR3 is CASSTRTGSSYEQYF. The DNA of the CDR3 is TGCGCCAGCAGCACCCGGACAGGGAGCTCCTACGAGCAGTACTTC. Full variable domain (missing parts from reference TRBV5-1 and TRBJ2-7): KAGVTQTPRYLIKTRGQQVTLSCSPISGHRSVSWYQQTPGQGLQFLFEYFSETQRNKGNFPGRFSGRQFSNSRSEMNVSTLELGDSALYLCASSTRTGSSYEQYFGPGTRLTVT.

V usage is TRBV5-5 and J usage is TRBJ2-1; 7 positions match TRBD1. The V segment lost 4 bases and the J segment 1 base; nucleotides outside the gene matches: 5. Germline V CDR1 and CDR2: SGHKS, YYEKEE (reference sequence). The length of the CDR3 is 15 residues. The DNA of the CDR3 is TGTGCCAGCAGCCCAGGGACAGATTCCTACAATGAGCAGTTCTTC. Protein product: CASSPGTDSYNEQFF. The complete variable domain, with remaining parts taken from reference TRBV5-5 and TRBJ2-1, reads DAGVTQSPTHLIKTRGQQVTLRCSPISGHKSVSWYQQVLGQGPQFIFQYYEKEERGRGNFPDRFSARQFPNYSSELNVNALLLGDSALYLCASSPGTDSYNEQFFGPGTRLTVL.

The gene calls are TRBV7-9 and TRBJ1-1; maybe TRBD1 (6 bases). V gave up 1 base and J gave up 4 bases, with 10 bases separating them. This CDR3 comprises 14 residues. From germline, CDR1 is SEHNR and CDR2 FQNEAQ (reference sequence). In nucleotides, the CDR3 is TGTGCCAGCAGCTTAGAGAACAGGGTCACTGAAGCTTTCTTT. This gives the protein CASSLENRVTEAFF.

The J gene is TRBJ1-1, the V gene TRBV5-4; TRBD1 aligns across 7 bases. V lost 3 bases to trimming and J lost 4 bases; unmatched junction nucleotides: 9. Per the germline V gene, CDR1 is SGHNT and CDR2 is YYREEE (reference sequence). The CDR3 sequence is 15 residues long. This CDR3 is CASSSDRSRGTEAFF. The CDR3 region has the DNA TGTGCCAGCAGCTCGGACAGGTCTCGGGGCACTGAAGCTTTCTTT.

The chain joins TRBV18 to TRBJ2-7; no firm D call. The CDR3 totals 13 residues. Trimming took off 1 base at V and 3 bases at J, with 7 bases between the two ends. Germline CDR1 KGHSH, CDR2 LQKENI. The CDR3 region is CASSPLSYYEQYF. The CDR3 bases are TGTGCCAGCTCACCACTTTCCTACTACGAGCAGTACTTC. Combining the CDR3 with reference TRBV18 and TRBJ2-7 gives the whole variable domain NAGVMQNPRHLVRRRGQEARLRCSPMKGHSHVYWYRQLPEEGLKFMVYLQKENIIDESGMPKERFSAEFPKEGPSILRIQQVVRGDSAAYFCASSPLSYYEQYFGPGTRLTVT.

This chain joins TRBV19 and TRBJ1-5, with a weak D call TRBD1 (5 bases). Germline-derived CDR1 and CDR2 are LNHDA and SQIVND (reference sequence). V was clipped by 4 bases and J by 2 bases, with 18 bases between them. This CDR3 is 17 amino acids long. The CDR3 DNA is TGTGCCAGTAGTAAAGGGGTTGCGGGAGTCGGCAATCAGCCCCAGCATTTT. This encodes CASSKGVAGVGNQPQHF.

The chain carries TRBV19 and TRBJ2-5; D perhaps matches TRBD1 (5 bases). CDR3 length: 14 residues. The germline V gene has CDR1 LNHDA and CDR2 SQIVND (reference sequence). V lost 4 bases to trimming and J lost 7 bases, with 16 bases between them. The CDR3 DNA sequence: TGTGCCAGTAGTACCCAGGGATCCACGGGGACCCAGTACTTC. Translated, it gives CASSTQGSTGTQYF.

J is TRBJ2-7 and V is TRBV23-1, with D possibly being TRBD1 or TRBD2 (5 bases each). Being an ORF, TRBV23-1 has a function that is uncertain. CDR3 length: 12 residues. V was cut by 7 bases and J by 5 bases, with 12 bases left in between. The CDR3 region has the DNA TGCGCCAGCAACTTTTGGGGGAACGAGCAGTACTTC. Translated: CASNFWGNEQYF.

This chain connects TRBV4-3 to TRBJ2-3; TRBD2 agrees at 8 bases. V lost 0 bases and J lost 9; bases outside the gene matches: 2. From germline, CDR1 is LGHNA and CDR2 YSLEER. The CDR3 is 13 amino acids. The CDR3 DNA follows: TGCGCCAGCAGCCAAGATACTAGCGGAACGCAGTATTTT. Its protein is CASSQDTSGTQYF.

The chain employs TRBV6-6 and TRBJ2-5, with no clear D. Germline V gene sequence: CDR1 MNHNY, CDR2 SVGAGI (reference sequence). V lost 2 bases to trimming and J lost 5 bases, with 9 bases between them. This CDR3 is 13 amino acids long. The CDR3 here is CASSYLGLETQYF. CDR3 bases: TGTGCCAGCAGTTACCTGGGGTTGGAGACCCAGTACTTC.

The V call is TRBV18, the J call TRBJ1-2; D not resolved. Per germline, CDR1 KGHSH and CDR2 LQKENI. V lost 5 bases and J 8 bases, leaving 18 bases between the germline ends. The CDR3 has 14 amino acids. The CDR3 DNA reads TGTGCCAGCTCAAATGTTAGTGGACTGGGCGGCTACACCTTC. Encoded protein: CASSNVSGLGGYTF.

J is TRBJ1-2 and V is TRBV28; 9 bases are shared with TRBD1. Germline V gene sequence: CDR1 MDHEN, CDR2 SYDVKM. The CDR3 totals 14 residues. The V gene end was trimmed by 8 bases and the J gene end by 2 bases; junction bases not matched to a gene: 6. Written as DNA, the CDR3 is TGTGCCAGCGGGGGACAGGGCGCGAACTATGGCTACACCTTC. As protein: CASGGQGANYGYTF.

The V and J genes are TRBV7-2 and TRBJ1-1; D unclear. V lost 1 base and J lost 8, with 11 bases in between. Germline lookup yields CDR1 SGHTA and CDR2 FQGNSA. The CDR3 sequence is 13 residues long. The CDR3 region has the DNA TGTGCCAGCAGCTTAGGAGGTGCGAGGGAAGCTTTCTTT. Protein: CASSLGGAREAFF.

J is TRBJ1-4 and V is TRBV28; 7 bases align to TRBD1. Per the germline V gene, CDR1 is MDHEN and CDR2 is SYDVKM. The CDR3 extends over 14 amino acids. Trimming removed 8 bases from V and 3 bases from J; junction bases left unmatched: 6. The CDR3 nucleotides read TGTGCCAGCGGAGAGGGGGCGGCTAATGAAAAACTGTTTTTT. Translating gives CASGEGAANEKLFF. The variable domain in full, with the rest retrieved from reference TRBV28 and TRBJ1-4, is DVKVTQSSRYLVKRTGEKVFLECVQDMDHENMFWYRQDPGLGLRLIYFSYDVKMKEKGDIPEGYSVSREKKERFSLILESASTNQTSMYLCASGEGAANEKLFFGSGTQLSVL.

The V call is TRBV18, the J call TRBJ1-4; the D is unclear. CDR3 length: 15 residues. V gave up 3 bases and J gave up 8 bases, with 16 bases separating them. The V gene's germline CDR1 is KGHSH and CDR2 LQKENI. The CDR3 region has the DNA TGTGCCAGCTCACCGATGGGGAGCAGTTGGGAAAAACTGTTTTTT. It codes for CASSPMGSSWEKLFF.

The V gene is TRBV6-6, the J gene TRBJ2-7; D possibly uses TRBD1 or TRBD2 (5 bases each). The CDR3 loop spans 14 amino acids. CDR1 MNHNY and CDR2 SVGAGI come from the germline V gene (reference sequence). The germline V and J ends were trimmed by 6 bases and 0 bases, with 12 bases remaining between them. This CDR3 is CASRRGGNSYEQYF. The DNA for the CDR3 is TGTGCCAGCAGGAGGGGCGGTAACTCCTACGAGCAGTACTTC.

The chain employs TRBV9 and TRBJ1-6; 7 bases line up with TRBD1. V shed 0 bases, J shed 8 bases, and the junction held 2 bases outside the gene matches. The germline V gene has CDR1 SGDLS and CDR2 YYNGEE. CDR3 length: 14 amino acids. The CDR3, as DNA: TGTGCCAGCAGCGTAGGGCAGGGGGATTCACCCCTCCACTTT. It is translated as CASSVGQGDSPLHF. Looking up the rest from reference TRBV9 and TRBJ1-6 gives the full variable domain: DSGVTQTPKHLITATGQRVTLRCSPRSGDLSVYWYQQSLDQGLQFLIQYYNGEERAKGNILERFSAQQFPDLHSELNLSSLELGDSALYFCASSVGQGDSPLHFGNGTRLTVT.

The chain uses TRBV4-3 and TRBJ1-2; 9 bases match TRBD1. V was pared by 4 bases and J by 5 bases, with 8 bases of the junction left unmatched. The CDR3 length is 15 residues. Germline lookup yields CDR1 LGHNA and CDR2 YSLEER. CDR3 residues: CASSLNPGQGYGYTF. CDR3 nucleotide sequence: TGCGCCAGCAGCCTAAACCCGGGACAGGGTTATGGCTACACCTTC.

This chain connects TRBV6-5 to TRBJ1-6; 7 nucleotides agree with TRBD1. V shed 0 bases, J shed 10 bases, and the junction held 6 bases outside the gene matches. CDR1 and CDR2 (germline): MNHEY, SVGAGI. CDR3 length equals 15 residues. This CDR3 reads CASSYSTGRGSPLHF. In DNA form, the CDR3 reads TGTGCCAGCAGTTACTCGACAGGGAGAGGCTCACCCCTCCACTTT.

On this clone: Other DNA sequences in this sample translate to the same CDR3. V gene TRBV18 combines with J gene TRBJ1-1; D gene uncertain. The germline gives CDR1 KGHSH, CDR2 LQKENI. V lost 3 bases to trimming and J lost 1 base, with 3 bases between them. The CDR3 extends over 12 amino acids. This chain's CDR3 is CASSPQNTEAFF. In nucleotides, the CDR3 is TGTGCCAGCTCACCCCAGAACACTGAAGCTTTCTTT.